This T cell receptor (beta chain) derives from a study of T cell responses to AZD1222 COVID-19 vaccine. Study context: Investigators merged groups given second doses at roughly 4 or roughly 12 weeks.

Overall study results and limits: Unmutated variant regions reportedly attract nearly half of all spike-specific TCRs. Spike-specific TCR repertoires showed rising breadth and depth after two AZD1222 doses. Across the whole spike, CD4 TCRs peaked at regions 160-218 and 743-854.

Worth noting for this clone: Antigen specificity is unknown.

Assay: immunoSEQ multiplex PCR; the TCRdb copy retains only in-frame clones and omits some. The profile shows 90,000 to 130,000 clones, approximately 84% of them singletons. This clonotype was obtained from an adult in good health. Sequencing used peripheral blood, obtained on day 0 of AZD1222 vaccination.

CDR3 nucleotide sequence: TGTGCCAGCAGTGAATTTGGGACCGGGGAGCTGTTTTTT. Its protein is CASSEFGTGELFF. The rearrangement joins TRBV6-1 to TRBJ2-2; no definite D call. The CDR3 covers 13 residues. Trimming left V 2 bases short and J 5 bases short, with 6 bases between. Germline V gives CDR1 MNHNS, CDR2 SASEGT.